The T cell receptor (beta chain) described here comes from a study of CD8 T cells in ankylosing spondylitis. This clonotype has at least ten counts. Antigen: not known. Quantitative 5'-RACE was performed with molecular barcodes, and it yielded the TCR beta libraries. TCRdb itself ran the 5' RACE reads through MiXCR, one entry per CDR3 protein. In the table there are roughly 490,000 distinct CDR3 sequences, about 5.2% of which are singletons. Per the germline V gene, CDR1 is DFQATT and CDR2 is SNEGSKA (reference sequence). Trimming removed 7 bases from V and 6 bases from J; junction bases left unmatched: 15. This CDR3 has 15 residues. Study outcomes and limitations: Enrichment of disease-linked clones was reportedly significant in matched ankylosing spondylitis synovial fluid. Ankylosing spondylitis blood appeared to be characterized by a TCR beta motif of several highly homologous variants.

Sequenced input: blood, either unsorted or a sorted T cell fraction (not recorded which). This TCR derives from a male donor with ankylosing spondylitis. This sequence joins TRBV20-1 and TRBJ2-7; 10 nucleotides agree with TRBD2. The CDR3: CSVSSTGLATREQYF. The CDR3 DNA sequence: TGCAGTGTTTCCTCTACGGGACTAGCGACGCGCGAGCAGTACTTC.